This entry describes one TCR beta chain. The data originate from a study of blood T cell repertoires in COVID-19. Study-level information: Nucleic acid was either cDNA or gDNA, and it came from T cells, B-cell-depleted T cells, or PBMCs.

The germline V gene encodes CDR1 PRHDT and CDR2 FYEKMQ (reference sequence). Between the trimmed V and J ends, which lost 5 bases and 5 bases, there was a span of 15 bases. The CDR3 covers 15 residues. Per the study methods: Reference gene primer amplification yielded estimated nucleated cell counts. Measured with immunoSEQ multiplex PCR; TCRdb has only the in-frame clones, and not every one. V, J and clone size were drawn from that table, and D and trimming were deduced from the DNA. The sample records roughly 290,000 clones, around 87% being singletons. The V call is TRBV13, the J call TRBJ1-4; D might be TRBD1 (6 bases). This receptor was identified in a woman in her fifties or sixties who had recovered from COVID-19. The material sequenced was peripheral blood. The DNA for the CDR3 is TGTGCCAGCAGCCCCTCAGGGGCGCGGAATGAAAAACTGTTTTTT. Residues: CASSPSGARNEKLFF.